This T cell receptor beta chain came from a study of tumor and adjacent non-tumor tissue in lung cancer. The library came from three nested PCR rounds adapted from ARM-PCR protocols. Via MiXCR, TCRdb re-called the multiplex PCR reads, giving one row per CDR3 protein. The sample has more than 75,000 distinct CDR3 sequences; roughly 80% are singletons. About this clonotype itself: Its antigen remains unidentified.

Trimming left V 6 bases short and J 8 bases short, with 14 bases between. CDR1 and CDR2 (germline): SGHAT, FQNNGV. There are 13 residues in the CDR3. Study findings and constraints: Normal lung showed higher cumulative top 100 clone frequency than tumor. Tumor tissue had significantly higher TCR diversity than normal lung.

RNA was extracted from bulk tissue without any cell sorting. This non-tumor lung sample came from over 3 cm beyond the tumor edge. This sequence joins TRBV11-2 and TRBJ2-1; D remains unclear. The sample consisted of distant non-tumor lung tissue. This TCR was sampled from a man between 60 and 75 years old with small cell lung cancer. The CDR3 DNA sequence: TGTGCCAGCAGTTTCGTACTCAACGATGAGCAGTTCTTC. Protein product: CASSFVLNDEQFF.